The source of this TCR beta chain is a study of blood T cell repertoires in COVID-19. Only in-frame clones appear in the TCRdb table, and some are missing; sequencing was by immunoSEQ multiplex PCR. The data hold 210,000 or so clones, with around 80% observed a single time. J was trimmed by 1 base and V by 0 bases; bases with no gene match: 7. CDR1 MDHEN and CDR2 SYDVKM come from the germline V gene. The CDR3 runs to 18 residues. This clone was seen only once. Source material: peripheral blood. V is TRBV28 and J is TRBJ1-5, with 9 nucleotides matching TRBD1. The source is a middle-aged man with active or convalescent COVID-19. The CDR3 here is CASSLWGQGRWSNQPQHF. CDR3 DNA: TGTGCCAGCAGTTTATGGGGACAGGGAAGATGGAGCAATCAGCCCCAGCATTTT.